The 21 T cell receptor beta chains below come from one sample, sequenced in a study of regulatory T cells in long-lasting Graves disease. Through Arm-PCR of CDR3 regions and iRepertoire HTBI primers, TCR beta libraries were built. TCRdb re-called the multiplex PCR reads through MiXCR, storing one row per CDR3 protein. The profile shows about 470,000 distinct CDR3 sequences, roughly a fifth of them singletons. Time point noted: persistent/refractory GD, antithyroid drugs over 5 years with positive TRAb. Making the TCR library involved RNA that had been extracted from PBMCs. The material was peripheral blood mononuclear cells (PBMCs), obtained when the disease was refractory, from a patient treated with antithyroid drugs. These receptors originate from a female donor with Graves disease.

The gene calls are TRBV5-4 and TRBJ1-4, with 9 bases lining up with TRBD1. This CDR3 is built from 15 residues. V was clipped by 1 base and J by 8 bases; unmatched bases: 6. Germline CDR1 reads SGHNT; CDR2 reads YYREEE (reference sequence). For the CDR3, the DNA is TGTGCCAGCAGCTTGTTCGGGACAGGGAGCGAAAAACTGTTTTTT. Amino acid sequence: CASSLFGTGSEKLFF.

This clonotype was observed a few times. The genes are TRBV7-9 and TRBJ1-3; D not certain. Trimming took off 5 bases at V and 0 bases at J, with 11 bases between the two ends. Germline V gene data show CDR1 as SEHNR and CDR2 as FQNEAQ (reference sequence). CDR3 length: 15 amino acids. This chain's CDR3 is CASSRGPGSGNTIYF. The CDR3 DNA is TGTGCCAGCAGCCGAGGGCCAGGCTCTGGAAACACCATATATTTT.

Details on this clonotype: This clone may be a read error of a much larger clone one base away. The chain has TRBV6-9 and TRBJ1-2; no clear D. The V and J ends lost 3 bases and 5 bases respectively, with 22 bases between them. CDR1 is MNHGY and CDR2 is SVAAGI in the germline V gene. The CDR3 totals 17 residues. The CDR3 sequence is CASSYLTPRYGKYGYTF. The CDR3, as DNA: TGTGCCAGCAGTTACCTAACTCCCAGATACGGCAAATATGGCTACACCTTC.

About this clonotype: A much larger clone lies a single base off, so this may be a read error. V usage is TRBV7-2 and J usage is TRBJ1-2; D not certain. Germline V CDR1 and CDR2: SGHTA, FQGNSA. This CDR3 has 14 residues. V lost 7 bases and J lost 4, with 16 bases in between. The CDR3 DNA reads TGTGCCAGCAACCTAAACGAGGGTGGCTATGGCTACACCTTC. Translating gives CASNLNEGGYGYTF. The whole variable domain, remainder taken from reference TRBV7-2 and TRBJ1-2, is GAGVSQSPSNKVTEKGKDVELRCDPISGHTALYWYRQSLGQGLEFLIYFQGNSAPDKSGLPSDRFSAERTGGSVSTLTIQRTQQEDSAVYLCASNLNEGGYGYTFGSGTRLTVV.

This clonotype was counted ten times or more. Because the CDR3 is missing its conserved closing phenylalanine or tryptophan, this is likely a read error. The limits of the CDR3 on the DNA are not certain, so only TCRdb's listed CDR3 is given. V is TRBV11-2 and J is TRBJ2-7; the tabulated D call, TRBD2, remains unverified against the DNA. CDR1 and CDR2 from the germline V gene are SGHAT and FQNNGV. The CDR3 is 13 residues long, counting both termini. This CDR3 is CASSLASGGTPGI.

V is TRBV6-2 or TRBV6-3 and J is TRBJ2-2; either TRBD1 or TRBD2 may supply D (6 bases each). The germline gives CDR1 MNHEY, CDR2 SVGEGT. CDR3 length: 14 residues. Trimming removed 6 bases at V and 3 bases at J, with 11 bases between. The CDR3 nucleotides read TGTGCCAGCAGGACGGAGGGGGACACCGGGGAGCTGTTTTTT. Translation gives CASRTEGDTGELFF.

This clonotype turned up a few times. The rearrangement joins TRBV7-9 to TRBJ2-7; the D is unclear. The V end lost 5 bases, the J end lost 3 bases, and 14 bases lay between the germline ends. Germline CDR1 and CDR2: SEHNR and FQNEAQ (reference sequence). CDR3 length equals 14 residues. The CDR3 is CASSPQLVIYEQYF. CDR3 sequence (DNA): TGTGCCAGCAGCCCCCAATTGGTCATCTACGAGCAGTACTTC.

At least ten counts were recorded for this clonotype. CDR3 loop: CATSGWSSGANVLTF. The CDR3 region has the DNA TGTGCCACCAGTGGTTGGAGCTCTGGGGCCAACGTCCTGACTTTC. The chain carries TRBV24-1 and TRBJ2-6; no firm D call. With 5 bases removed from V and 0 bases from J, the gap between germline ends came to 7 bases. Germline-derived CDR1 and CDR2 are KGHDR and SFDVKD. The CDR3 extends over 15 amino acids.

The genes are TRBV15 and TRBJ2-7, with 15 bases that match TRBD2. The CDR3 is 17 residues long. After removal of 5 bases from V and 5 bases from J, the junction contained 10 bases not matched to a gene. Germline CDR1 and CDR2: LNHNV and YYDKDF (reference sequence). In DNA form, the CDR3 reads TGTGCCACCAGCTGGAACGGACTAGCGGGAGGGCCGGACGAGCAGTACTTC. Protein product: CATSWNGLAGGPDEQYF.

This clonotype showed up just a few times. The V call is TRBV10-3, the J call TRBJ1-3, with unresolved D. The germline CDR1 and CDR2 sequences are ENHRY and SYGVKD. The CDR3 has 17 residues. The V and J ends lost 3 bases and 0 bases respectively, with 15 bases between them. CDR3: CAISDVLDSSSGNTIYF. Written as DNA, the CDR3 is TGTGCCATCAGTGATGTGTTAGATTCCTCCTCTGGAAACACCATATATTTT.

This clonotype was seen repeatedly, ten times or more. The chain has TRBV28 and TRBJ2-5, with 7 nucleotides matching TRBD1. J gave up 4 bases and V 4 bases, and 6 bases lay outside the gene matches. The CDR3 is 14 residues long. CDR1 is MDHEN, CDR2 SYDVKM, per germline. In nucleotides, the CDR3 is TGTGCCAGCAGTTCCGGACAGGTACTAGAGACCCAGTACTTC. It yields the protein CASSSGQVLETQYF.

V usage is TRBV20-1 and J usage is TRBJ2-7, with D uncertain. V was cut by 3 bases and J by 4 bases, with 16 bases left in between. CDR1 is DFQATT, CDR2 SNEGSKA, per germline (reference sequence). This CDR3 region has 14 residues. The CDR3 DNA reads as TGCAGTGCTAGGACTTTGGTGCCAGCTTACGAGCAGTACTTC. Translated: CSARTLVPAYEQYF.

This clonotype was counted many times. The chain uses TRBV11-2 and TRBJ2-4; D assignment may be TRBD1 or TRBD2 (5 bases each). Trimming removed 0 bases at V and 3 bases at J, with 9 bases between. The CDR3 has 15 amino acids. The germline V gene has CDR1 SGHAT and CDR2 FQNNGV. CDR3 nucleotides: TGTGCCAGCAGCTTAGATGGGGGTGGCAAAAACATTCAGTACTTC. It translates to CASSLDGGGKNIQYF.

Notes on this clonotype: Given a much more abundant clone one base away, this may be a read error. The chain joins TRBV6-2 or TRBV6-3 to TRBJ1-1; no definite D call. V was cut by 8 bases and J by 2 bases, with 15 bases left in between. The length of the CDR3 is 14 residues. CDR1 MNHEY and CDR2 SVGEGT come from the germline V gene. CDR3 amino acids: CASELSTTNTEAFF. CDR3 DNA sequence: TGTGCCAGCGAACTCTCGACGACAAACACTGAAGCTTTCTTT.

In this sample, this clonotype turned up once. CDR3 DNA sequence: TGTGCCAGCAGCTTAGGGACAGGGGATCCCCTATGGCAGTACTTC. Amino acid sequence: CASSLGTGDPLWQYF. The V gene is TRBV7-2, the J gene TRBJ2-7; 9 bases are shared with TRBD1. The germline CDR1 and CDR2 sequences are SGHTA and FQGNSA. The V and J ends lost 1 base and 9 bases, in that order; junction bases with no gene match: 10. This CDR3 spans 15 amino acids. Combining the CDR3 with reference TRBV7-2 and TRBJ2-7 gives the whole variable domain GAGVSQSPSNKVTEKGKDVELRCDPISGHTALYWYRQSLGQGLEFLIYFQGNSAPDKSGLPSDRFSAERTGGSVSTLTIQRTQQEDSAVYLCASSLGTGDPLWQYFGPGTRLTVT.

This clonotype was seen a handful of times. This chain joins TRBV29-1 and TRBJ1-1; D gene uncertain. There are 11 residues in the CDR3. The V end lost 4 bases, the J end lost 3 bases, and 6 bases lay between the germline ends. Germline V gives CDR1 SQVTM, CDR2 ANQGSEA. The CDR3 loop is CSVVLDTEAFF. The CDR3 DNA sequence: TGCAGCGTTGTTTTAGACACTGAAGCTTTCTTT. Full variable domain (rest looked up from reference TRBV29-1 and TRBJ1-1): SAVISQKPSRDICQRGTSLTIQCQVDSQVTMMFWYRQQPGQSLTLIATANQGSEATYESGFVIDKFPISRPNLTFSTLTVSNMSPEDSSIYLCSVVLDTEAFFGQGTRLTVV.

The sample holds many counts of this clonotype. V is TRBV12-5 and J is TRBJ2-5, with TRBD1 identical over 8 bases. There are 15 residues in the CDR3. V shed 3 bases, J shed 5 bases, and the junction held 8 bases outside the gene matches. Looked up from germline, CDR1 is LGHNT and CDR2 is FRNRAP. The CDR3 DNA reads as TGTGCTAGTGGTTTCGGACCGGACAGGGTGGAGACCCAGTACTTC. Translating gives CASGFGPDRVETQYF. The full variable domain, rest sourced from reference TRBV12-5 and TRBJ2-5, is DARVTQTPRHKVTEMGQEVTMRCQPILGHNTVFWYRQTMMQGLELLAYFRNRAPLDDSGMPKDRFSAEMPDATLATLKIQPSEPRDSAVYFCASGFGPDRVETQYFGPGTRLLVL.

CDR3 nucleotide sequence: TGCGCCAGCAGCAATACACAACCGGCGACTGAAGCTTTCTTT. Translation: CASSNTQPATEAFF. The chain combines TRBV5-1 with TRBJ1-1; D not certain. The germline V and J ends were trimmed by 4 bases and 5 bases, with 15 bases remaining between them. Germline V gives CDR1 SGHRS, CDR2 YFSETQ. This CDR3 contains 14 residues.

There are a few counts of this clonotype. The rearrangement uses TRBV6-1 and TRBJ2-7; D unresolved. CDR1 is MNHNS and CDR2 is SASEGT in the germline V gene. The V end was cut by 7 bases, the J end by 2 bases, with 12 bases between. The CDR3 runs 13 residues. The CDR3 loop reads CASTPGRTYEQYF. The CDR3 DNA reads TGTGCCAGCACCCCGGGTAGGACCTACGAGCAGTACTTC.

The CDR3 DNA sequence: TGTGCCAGCACCTACGGGACTTTGGAGCAGTTCTTC. Residues: CASTYGTLEQFF. The chain recombines TRBV7-2 with TRBJ2-1; TRBD2 is a possible D gene (6 bases). CDR1 SGHTA and CDR2 FQGNSA come from the germline V gene. This CDR3 spans 12 amino acids. Trimming cost V 7 bases and J 10 bases, with 14 bases left between them.

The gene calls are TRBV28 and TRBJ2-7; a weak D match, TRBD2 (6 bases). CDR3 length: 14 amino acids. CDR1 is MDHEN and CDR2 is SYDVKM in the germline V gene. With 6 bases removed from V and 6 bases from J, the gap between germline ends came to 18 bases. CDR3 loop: CASSSSGTLLEQYF. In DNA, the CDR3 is TGTGCCAGCAGCTCCTCCGGGACTCTCCTCGAGCAGTACTTC.